This T cell receptor (beta chain) is drawn from a study of blood T cell repertoires in COVID-19. The assay was immunoSEQ multiplex PCR, and TCRdb's table has in-frame clones only and misses some. The data hold around 69,000 clones, with 65% to 85% observed a single time. This receptor was obtained from a woman aged 55-69 years with acute or convalescent COVID-19. Sequencing used peripheral blood.

The CDR3 loop is CASSYPEGNTEAFF. Written as DNA, the CDR3 is TGTGCCAGCAGTTACCCTGAGGGGAACACTGAAGCTTTCTTT. The chain recombines TRBV6-6 with TRBJ1-1; no clear D. The CDR3 has 14 residues. Germline V lookup: CDR1 MNHNY, CDR2 SVGAGI (reference sequence). With 2 bases removed from V and 1 base from J, the gap between germline ends came to 8 bases.